The 20 T cell receptor beta chains below come from one sample, sequenced in a study of technical replicates of blood from a few donors (TCRdb year 2017). Library prep was done by the immunoSEQ multiplex PCR assay. TCRdb took this table from immuneACCESS and kept in-frame rearrangements with V and J called. Such tables lack part of the clones; where checked against another copy, unresolved V genes explain under half of the gap, and the rest is unexplained. The sample table holds around 93,000 clones, of which 85% to 95% were seen once. The ten largest clonotypes hold around 0.36% of the sample. Input material: T cells isolated from PBMCs. Receptor source: a human donor in good health.

The chain employs TRBV4-3 and TRBJ2-7; 10 bases line up with TRBD1. From germline, CDR1 is LGHNA and CDR2 YSLEER. CDR3 length: 15 amino acids. After removal of 2 bases from V and 6 bases from J, the junction contained 7 bases not matched to a gene. This CDR3 is CASSQFSGTGVEQYF. CDR3 nucleotides: TGCGCCAGCAGCCAATTTTCCGGGACAGGGGTCGAGCAGTACTTC.

J is TRBJ1-2 and V is TRBV30, with TRBD1 identical over 10 bases. J gave up 7 bases and V 5 bases, and 7 bases lay outside the gene matches. The germline V gene has CDR1 GTSNPN and CDR2 SVGIG (reference sequence). The CDR3 consists of 13 residues. Written as DNA, the CDR3 is TGTGCCTGGGGTCCGGACAGGGGGTCTGGCTACACCTTC. Its translation: CAWGPDRGSGYTF.

The chain couples TRBV27 to TRBJ1-5; no definite D call. V gave up 2 bases and J gave up 4 bases, with 6 bases separating them. Per the germline V gene, CDR1 is MNHEY and CDR2 is SMNVEV (reference sequence). The CDR3 covers 13 residues. CDR3 region: CASSLERNQPQHF. CDR3 coding DNA: TGTGCCAGCAGTTTAGAGCGGAATCAGCCCCAGCATTTT.

This clone turned up a few times. The DNA for the CDR3 is TGCGCCAGCAGCCCAAAGACAGGGCGGGCTTTCTTT. Its translation: CASSPKTGRAFF. The chain couples TRBV4-1 to TRBJ1-1, with 7 bases aligning to TRBD1. Germline-derived CDR1 and CDR2 are MGHRA and YSYEKL. V lost 4 bases and J lost 11; bases outside the gene matches: 7. The CDR3 contains 12 residues.

The V gene is TRBV6-5, the J gene TRBJ1-5; maybe TRBD1 (6 bases). The CDR3 loop spans 14 amino acids. Trimming shortened V by 2 bases and J by 6 bases, and 11 bases separated the two germline ends. CDR1 and CDR2 (germline): MNHEY, SVGAGI. CDR3 in amino acids: CASSYRQGSQPQHF. The CDR3, as DNA: TGTGCCAGCAGTTACCGCCAGGGGTCTCAGCCCCAGCATTTT.

The chain links TRBV13 to TRBJ2-7, with D perhaps matching TRBD2 (5 bases). The CDR3 extends over 12 amino acids. Germline V gene lookup returns CDR1 PRHDT and CDR2 FYEKMQ (reference sequence). Trimming took 4 bases from V and 5 from J, leaving 9 bases between them. The DNA of the CDR3 is TGTGCCAGCAGCTGGAGGACCAACGAGCAGTACTTC. Its protein is CASSWRTNEQYF.

The gene calls are TRBV9 and TRBJ1-1; D is ambiguous. The CDR3 is 16 residues long. V shed 0 bases and J shed 0 bases, with 12 bases lying between them. Per the germline V gene, CDR1 is SGDLS and CDR2 is YYNGEE. The CDR3 loop is CASSVELGTLNTEAFF. The CDR3 DNA follows: TGTGCCAGCAGCGTAGAGCTAGGCACCTTGAACACTGAAGCTTTCTTT.

The J gene is TRBJ1-1, the V gene TRBV2, with 9 bases fitting TRBD1. V trimming: 5 bases; J trimming: 7 bases; junction bases outside the gene matches: 17. In germline, CDR1 is SNHLY, CDR2 FYNNEI. The CDR3 consists of 17 residues. The CDR3 reads CASSRYSSGQGRGEAFF. The CDR3 nucleotides read TGTGCCAGCAGTCGATACTCCTCGGGACAGGGTAGAGGTGAAGCTTTCTTT.

J is TRBJ1-2 and V is TRBV18; 7 bases match TRBD1. Germline loops: CDR1 KGHSH, CDR2 LQKENI. This CDR3 is built from 17 residues. The V gene end was trimmed by 5 bases and the J gene end by 0 bases; junction bases not matched to a gene: 12. Here the CDR3 DNA reads TGTGCCAGCTCAGAGGATGGGACAGAGAAAACTAACTATGGCTACACCTTC. This translates into CASSEDGTEKTNYGYTF.

The rearrangement links TRBV11-3 to TRBJ2-5; TRBD1 might be the D (6 bases). Trimming pared 0 bases from V and 0 bases from J, leaving 14 bases between. The CDR3 has 17 amino acids. The germline V gene encodes CDR1 SGHNT and CDR2 YENEEA. CDR3 sequence: CASSLDPLGADQETQYF. The CDR3 DNA follows: TGTGCCAGCAGCTTAGACCCCTTGGGGGCCGACCAAGAGACCCAGTACTTC.

The chain's CDR3 is CASSGRLAEETQYF. The CDR3 coding sequence is TGTGCCAGCAGCGGAAGACTAGCGGAAGAGACCCAGTACTTC. This chain uses TRBV9 with TRBJ2-5; 9 bases are shared with TRBD2. V trimming: 3 bases; J trimming: 3 bases; junction bases outside the gene matches: 3. Germline loops: CDR1 SGDLS, CDR2 YYNGEE. The CDR3 contains 14 residues.

The rearrangement uses TRBV2 and TRBJ2-7; D may be TRBD2 (6 bases). In germline, CDR1 is SNHLY, CDR2 FYNNEI. The length of the CDR3 is 14 residues. The ends were cut back, 6 bases at V and 7 bases at J, with 19 bases in the middle. The CDR3 spells CASSEDYQYGEQYF. CDR3 DNA sequence: TGTGCCAGCAGCGAGGACTACCAATATGGGGAGCAGTACTTC.

The CDR3 here is CASSLALVGGRDYGYTF. The CDR3 bases are TGTGCCAGCAGCCTAGCCCTTGTAGGGGGAAGAGACTATGGCTACACCTTC. The J gene is TRBJ1-2, the V gene TRBV14; D is perhaps TRBD1 (6 bases). Germline lookup yields CDR1 SGHDN and CDR2 FVKESK. The CDR3 spans 17 residues. Trimming pared 4 bases from V and 3 bases from J, leaving 21 bases between.

In regard to this clone: The junction shows a germline mismatch at one end, possibly a read error. The chain joins TRBV6-1 to TRBJ1-2, with D possibly TRBD1 on 5 matching bases. The CDR3 contains 13 residues. The germline V gene has CDR1 MNHNS and CDR2 SASEGT. The DNA for the CDR3 is TGTGCCAGCAGTGAAGCCTACGACAGTAAGGCGCCCTTC. Residues: CASSEAYDSKAPF.

V gene TRBV20-1 combines with J gene TRBJ2-7; no clear D. Germline loops: CDR1 DFQATT, CDR2 SNEGSKA (reference sequence). There are 11 residues in the CDR3. V lost 5 bases to trimming and J lost 4 bases, with 9 bases between them. The CDR3 protein is CSAYSYYEQYF. The CDR3 nucleotides are TGCAGTGCTTATAGTTATTACGAGCAGTACTTC.

This clone was recorded once. This chain uses TRBV6-1 with TRBJ1-3; D might be TRBD1 (5 bases). V lost 2 bases and J 0 bases, leaving 11 bases between the germline ends. The CDR3 spans 16 residues. The V gene's germline CDR1 is MNHNS and CDR2 SASEGT. The CDR3 loop reads CASSEMGDSSGNTIYF. The CDR3 DNA reads as TGTGCCAGCAGTGAAATGGGGGACTCCTCTGGAAACACCATATATTTT.

The rearrangement links TRBV11-2 to TRBJ1-1; D is perhaps TRBD1 (6 bases). V shed 4 bases and J shed 4 bases, with 16 bases lying between them. This CDR3 has 15 amino acids. The germline V gene has CDR1 SGHAT and CDR2 FQNNGV. CDR3 amino acids: CASSSLDRTRTEAFF. CDR3 bases: TGTGCCAGCAGCTCACTTGACAGGACTCGCACTGAAGCTTTCTTT.

A single count supports this clone. The chain uses TRBV10-3 and TRBJ2-1; D unclear. Germline loops: CDR1 ENHRY, CDR2 SYGVKD. The V gene lost 0 bases and the J gene lost 0 bases, with 12 bases spanning the gap. This CDR3 comprises 17 residues. CDR3 in DNA: TGTGCCATCAGTGAGTCTTTCCCATTGAGCTCCTACAATGAGCAGTTCTTC. It specifies CAISESFPLSSYNEQFF.

This clone was detected once. This chain connects TRBV4-2 to TRBJ2-1, with D possibly matching TRBD2 (6 bases). Germline CDR1 LGHNA, CDR2 YNFKEQ. The V gene lost 0 bases and the J gene lost 0 bases, with 15 bases spanning the gap. This CDR3 is built from 18 residues. Here the CDR3 reads CASSQESIIADSYNEQFF. The CDR3 DNA reads as TGTGCCAGCAGCCAAGAGAGTATCATAGCGGACTCCTACAATGAGCAGTTCTTC.

The rearrangement joins TRBV5-6 to TRBJ2-2; 12 nucleotides agree with TRBD2. Germline CDR1 SGHDT, CDR2 YYEEEE. V was clipped by 0 bases and J by 6 bases; unmatched bases: 9. The CDR3 has 18 residues. The CDR3: CASSLAYTSGRSAGELFF. As DNA, the CDR3 is TGTGCCAGCAGCTTGGCTTATACTAGCGGGAGGAGCGCCGGGGAGCTGTTTTTT. The variable domain in full, with the rest retrieved from reference TRBV5-6 and TRBJ2-2, is DAGVTQSPTHLIKTRGQQVTLRCSPKSGHDTVSWYQQALGQGPQFIFQYYEEEERQRGNFPDRFSGHQFPNYSSELNVNALLLGDSALYLCASSLAYTSGRSAGELFFGEGSRLTVL.